The 13 T cell receptor delta chains below come from one sample, sequenced in a study of gamma-delta T cells after stem cell transplantation. TCRdb processed the RT-PCR reads again with the CATT caller. Of 2,800 or so delta-chain clones listed, 2.9% were seen once; the top ten hold approximately 24%. Sequenced sample: gamma-delta T cells. These receptors originate from a human donor. It is not recorded whose cells these are; they may come from a transplant donor.

This clone has just a few counts. This sequence is one base from a far larger clone and is likely a read error. Other nucleotide sequences from this sample produce the same CDR3. The chain links TRDV2 to TRDJ2; 13 nucleotides match TRDD3. The length of the CDR3 is 20 residues. V lost 3 bases and J lost 3; bases outside the gene matches: 15. In germline, CDR1 is GEAIGNYY, CDR2 EKD. The DNA for the CDR3 is TGTGCCTGTGACGCCATACTGGGGGATACGAGGGTGCGGGTGACAGCACAACTCTTCTTT. This codes for CACDAILGDTRVRVTAQLFF.

This clone qualifies as medium-sized. Other DNA sequences in this specimen translate into the identical CDR3. This CDR3 is CACDIVGGKGTDKLIF. The CDR3 coding sequence is TGTGCCTGTGACATTGTGGGGGGTAAGGGCACCGATAAACTCATCTTT. The chain recombines TRDV2 with TRDJ1; weak D call: TRDD3 (6 bases). This CDR3 has 16 amino acids. Between the trimmed V and J ends, which lost 2 bases and 1 base, there was a span of 16 bases. Per germline, CDR1 GEAIGNYY and CDR2 EKD.

This clone was counted between two and nine times. A much larger clone is a single base away; this may be a read error. The same CDR3 is also encoded by other DNA sequences in this sample. The chain carries TRDV2 and TRDJ1, with 8 bases lining up with TRDD3. The CDR3 totals 18 residues. Germline CDR1 and CDR2: GEAIGNYY and EKD. V lost 0 bases, J lost 1 base, and 12 bases stayed unmatched. The CDR3 coding sequence is TGTGCCTGTGACACCATTCTTTCTACTGGGGGCTTCACCGATAAACTCATCTTT. As protein: CACDTILSTGGFTDKLIF.

This clone was found a few times. This likely stems from a read error, as it lies one base from a far larger clone. This sample also contains other DNA sequences that code for the same CDR3. This chain links TRDV2 with TRDJ1, with a weak D call TRDD3 (6 bases). The V gene's germline CDR1 is GEAIGNYY and CDR2 EKD. The CDR3 length is 17 residues. The CDR3 DNA sequence: TGCGCCTGTGACACCGTAGTGGGGGGGGGTCGCTCCGATAAACTCATCTTT. Translation gives CACDTVVGGGRSDKLIF.

In this sample, this clone turned up a few times. The V and J genes are TRDV2 and TRDJ1; 11 bases agree with TRDD3. CDR1 GEAIGNYY and CDR2 EKD come from the germline V gene. The V segment lost 4 bases and the J segment 3 bases; nucleotides outside the gene matches: 9. This CDR3 has 16 amino acids. The chain's CDR3 is CACDVLGDIVADKLIF. CDR3 coding DNA: TGTGCCTGTGATGTACTGGGGGATATCGTCGCCGATAAACTCATCTTT.

This clone showed up just a few times. This may stem from a read error, because a much larger clone lies one nucleotide away. Other DNA sequences in the same sample also yield this CDR3. The V gene is TRDV2, the J gene TRDJ1; 10 nucleotides match TRDD3. This CDR3 has 17 residues. Germline CDR1 reads GEAIGNYY; CDR2 reads EKD. With 1 base clipped from V and 0 bases from J, the junction kept 7 bases outside the gene matches. The CDR3 sequence: CACDTLILGDHTDKLIF. In DNA form, the CDR3 reads TGTGCCTGTGACACTTTAATACTGGGGGATCACACCGATAAACTCATCTTT.

The sample holds a few counts of this clone. The amino acid sequence in TCRdb belongs to a much larger clone and departs from this DNA's translation at residue 7, likely a sequencing read error; the sequence shown is translated from the DNA. The V gene is TRDV2, the J gene TRDJ1, with D tentatively TRDD3 (5 bases). The CDR3 runs 15 residues. With 3 bases removed from V and 1 base from J, the gap between germline ends came to 14 bases. Germline V lookup: CDR1 GEAIGNYY, CDR2 EKD. CDR3 coding DNA: TGTGCCTGTGACCCCTGGGCGATAAGCACCGATAAACTCATCTTT. It codes for CACDPWAISTDKLIF.

A few counts support this clone. A far larger clone is one nucleotide away, so this likely arose from a read error. V and J are TRDV2 and TRDJ1, with 9 bases aligning to TRDD3. This CDR3 contains 19 residues. The germline V gene encodes CDR1 GEAIGNYY and CDR2 EKD. The CDR3 nucleotides are TGTGCCTGTGGCACCGTTACTGGGGGACCTCACCCGTACACCGATAAACTCATCTTT. Translated: CACGTVTGGPHPYTDKLIF.

Of note for this clone: A far bigger clonotype differs at one base, so this is likely a read error. In the same sample, other DNA sequences code for this CDR3. The chain couples TRDV2 to TRDJ1; D gene unclear. This CDR3 contains 15 residues. Per the germline V gene, CDR1 is GEAIGNYY and CDR2 is EKD. V lost 0 bases to trimming and J lost 0 bases, with 10 bases between them. CDR3 coding DNA: TGTGCCTGTGACACCGGTACTGCCTACACCGATAAACTCATCTTT. This translates into CACDTGTAYTDKLIF.

Points on this clone: A far larger clone is a single base away, which makes a read error likely. This chain connects TRDV2 to TRDJ3, with 13 nucleotides matching TRDD3. Germline values: CDR1 GEAIGNYY, CDR2 EKD. The CDR3 runs to 21 residues. Here the CDR3 reads CACDTGTGGYAGSWGTRQMFF. For the CDR3, the DNA is TGTGCCTGTGACACCGGGACTGGGGGATACGCTGGGTCCTGGGGCACCCGACAGATGTTTTTC.

This clone occurred a few times. The mismatch at residue 12 between this DNA's translation and the TCRdb protein of a much larger clone likely reflects a read error; the protein shown is translated from the DNA. The chain carries TRDV2 and TRDJ2; 11 nucleotides line up with TRDD3. CDR1 GEAIGNYY and CDR2 EKD come from the germline V gene. V lost 6 bases and J lost 4; bases outside the gene matches: 15. This CDR3 contains 18 residues. The CDR3 DNA reads TGTGCCTGTAACCCATTACTGGGGGATAAGAGGAGGACAGCACAACTCTTCTTT. This translates into CACNPLLGDKRRTAQLFF.

This clone was detected only a few times. A far larger clone is one base from this, pointing to a likely read error. Other nucleotide sequences in the sample specify the same CDR3. CDR3 loop: CACDTVGGGLALTAQLFF. DNA of the CDR3: TGTGCCTGTGACACTGTTGGTGGGGGCCTAGCCTTGACAGCACAACTCTTCTTT. This chain links TRDV2 with TRDJ2; the D gene is possibly TRDD3 (6 bases). Trimming removed 1 base from V and 2 bases from J, with 19 bases in between. Germline CDR1 reads GEAIGNYY; CDR2 reads EKD. The length of the CDR3 is 18 residues.

About this clone itself: A far larger clone is just one base off, so this is likely a read error. The chain is built from TRDV2 and TRDJ1; 9 bases are a match to TRDD3. Germline lookup yields CDR1 GEAIGNYY and CDR2 EKD. Losses at the gene ends were 4 bases for V and 0 bases for J; bases not matched to a gene: 20. This CDR3 has 20 residues. CDR3 coding DNA: TGTGCCTGTGAGACCGCGTCTCGAGTACTGGGGGACCGGTACACCGATAAACTCATCTTT. As protein: CACETASRVLGDRYTDKLIF.